Each of the 8 T cell receptor beta chains below was sequenced from the same sample in a study of naive and memory T cell subsets. Study conclusions and caveats: Naive repertoires, especially CD8, held a few larger clonotypes, possibly memory cells re-expressing CD45RA.

These TCRs are of unknown antigen specificity. The beta constant-region primer was an equimolar mix of two oligonucleotides covering TRBC1 and TRBC2. Four rounds of PCR amplified the ligated cDNA using nested alpha and beta constant-region primers plus SP2. From the UMI-ligation and nested PCR reads, TCRdb called clonotypes with MiXCR, one entry per CDR3 protein. The data hold over 110,000 distinct CDR3 sequences, with approximately 20% observed a single time. The sample consisted of naive CD8+ T cells from blood. All receptors derive from a human donor in good health.

The chain couples TRBV6-6 to TRBJ1-5, with 7 bases fitting TRBD1. The CDR3 loop spans 15 amino acids. The V and J ends lost 4 bases and 5 bases, in that order; junction bases with no gene match: 8. The germline CDR1 and CDR2 sequences are MNHNY and SVGAGI (reference sequence). The CDR3 DNA reads TGTGCCAGCAGTTCCGACAGGGTTTGGGATCAGCCCCAGCATTTT. Translation: CASSSDRVWDQPQHF.

The rearrangement links TRBV2 to TRBJ2-3; D is undetermined. Germline V gives CDR1 SNHLY, CDR2 FYNNEI. This CDR3 contains 11 residues. V was pared by 8 bases and J by 2 bases, with 5 bases between. In nucleotides, the CDR3 is TGTGCCAGCCTAGACACAGATACGCAGTATTTT. Translating gives CASLDTDTQYF.

The chain carries TRBV28 and TRBJ2-3; D remains ambiguous. This CDR3 is 15 amino acids long. CDR1 MDHEN and CDR2 SYDVKM come from the germline V gene. Trimming pared 3 bases from V and 2 bases from J, leaving 12 bases between. CDR3 in amino acids: CASSFFQEYTDTQYF. CDR3 in DNA: TGTGCCAGCAGTTTTTTTCAGGAGTACACAGATACGCAGTATTTT.

This clonotype has only a few counts. This chain uses TRBV6-5 with TRBJ2-7; D could derive from TRBD1 or TRBD2 (5 bases each). V was cut by 4 bases and J by 4 bases, with 14 bases left in between. CDR1 MNHEY and CDR2 SVGAGI come from the germline V gene. The CDR3 spans 14 residues. CDR3 DNA: TGTGCCAGCAGTTGGGGGAGTGCTTTATACGAGCAGTACTTC. Translated, it gives CASSWGSALYEQYF.

V and J are TRBV6-2 or TRBV6-3 and TRBJ2-7; TRBD2 matches at 7 bases. V was pared by 4 bases and J by 2 bases, with 5 bases of the junction left unmatched. The germline gives CDR1 MNHEY, CDR2 SVGEGT. This CDR3 has 14 amino acids. CDR3 coding DNA: TGTGCCAGCAGTTTAGCGGGCCTGGCCTACGAGCAGTACTTC. Translating it yields CASSLAGLAYEQYF.

CDR3 in DNA: TGTGCCAGCAGCTACCGGGACAGGGAGTTAGATGAGCAGTTCTTC. Encoded protein: CASSYRDRELDEQFF. The rearrangement links TRBV9 to TRBJ2-1; 9 nucleotides match TRBD1. This CDR3 has 15 amino acids. Per germline, CDR1 SGDLS and CDR2 YYNGEE. V gave up 4 bases and J gave up 8 bases; unmatched junction bases: 10.

V gene TRBV11-2 combines with J gene TRBJ2-2; D may be TRBD2 (6 bases). In germline, CDR1 is SGHAT, CDR2 FQNNGV. The CDR3 consists of 14 residues. Deletions cut 0 bases from V and 6 bases from J, with 8 bases between. The chain's CDR3 is CASSLERGSGELFF. DNA for the CDR3: TGTGCCAGCAGCTTAGAACGGGGGTCCGGGGAGCTGTTTTTT.

There are a few counts of this clonotype. The chain recombines TRBV12-3 or TRBV12-4 with TRBJ1-5; D is unclear. Between the trimmed V and J ends, which lost 1 base and 0 bases, there was a span of 7 bases. This CDR3 contains 15 residues. The CDR3 reads CASSLGQFSNQPQHF. The CDR3 DNA sequence: TGTGCCAGCAGTTTAGGCCAGTTTAGCAATCAGCCCCAGCATTTT.